Each of the 22 T cell receptor beta chains below was sequenced from the same sample in a study of blood T cell repertoires in COVID-19. The repertoire was sequenced with immunoSEQ multiplex PCR; TCRdb's copy has only in-frame clones and lacks some. The sample includes tens of thousands of clones, under 85% of them seen just once. Source material: peripheral blood. Source of these receptors: a man in his forties or fifties with acute or convalescent COVID-19.

The CDR3 sequence: CASSPFPGGGAEQFF. CDR3 bases: TGTGCCAGCAGCCCTTTCCCGGGAGGCGGGGCTGAGCAGTTCTTC. V gene TRBV3-1 (or the pseudogene TRBV3-2) combines with J gene TRBJ2-1, with 7 nucleotides matching TRBD2. The CDR3 spans 15 residues. The V gene's germline CDR1 is LGHDT and CDR2 YNNKEL (reference sequence). Trimming cost V 4 bases and J 9 bases; bases outside gene matches: 12.

Remarks on this clone: Germline is not matched at one junction end, which may reflect a read error. The genes are TRBV6-1 and TRBJ1-5; the D gene is possibly TRBD1 (5 bases). CDR3 length equals 16 residues. The germline gives CDR1 MNHNS, CDR2 SASEGT. For the CDR3, the DNA is TGTGCCAGCAGCGAAGGCAAAGGAGGGGACCATCAGCCCCAGCATTTT. Translation gives CASSEGKGGDHQPQHF.

The rearrangement links TRBV2 to TRBJ2-2, with D perhaps TRBD2 (5 bases). Germline V gives CDR1 SNHLY, CDR2 FYNNEI. V lost 3 bases and J lost 7, with 12 bases in between. The CDR3 extends over 14 amino acids. The CDR3 reads CASSERRSYGELFF. CDR3 coding DNA: TGTGCCAGCAGTGAGCGGAGGAGTTACGGGGAGCTGTTTTTT.

About this clone: Relative to the germline gene, one junction end is altered; a read error may explain this. V and J are TRBV5-1 and TRBJ2-7, with 8 nucleotides matching TRBD2. The CDR3 spans 14 residues. The germline V gene has CDR1 SGHRS and CDR2 YFSETQ. CDR3 protein: CARSPGGGAGEQYF. The CDR3 region has the DNA TGCGCCCGCAGCCCCGGGGGGGGAGCGGGGGAGCAGTACTTC.

This chain uses TRBV5-1 with TRBJ2-2; D is unresolved. Trimming removed 3 bases at V and 6 bases at J, with 18 bases between. Per germline, CDR1 SGHRS and CDR2 YFSETQ. The CDR3 runs 16 residues. Here the CDR3 reads CASSSQPGSMAGELFF. The DNA for the CDR3 is TGCGCCAGCAGCTCCCAACCAGGATCTATGGCCGGGGAGCTGTTTTTT.

The V call is TRBV6-5, the J call TRBJ1-3; 10 bases map to TRBD1. After removal of 6 bases from V and 5 bases from J, the junction contained 7 bases not matched to a gene. CDR3 size: 15 residues. The germline gives CDR1 MNHEY, CDR2 SVGAGI. Here the CDR3 reads CASSLTGQGRNTIYF. CDR3 DNA: TGTGCCAGCAGCCTAACGGGACAGGGGCGAAACACCATATATTTT.

The chain combines TRBV6-5 with TRBJ2-7, with 8 bases identical to TRBD1. Germline loops: CDR1 MNHEY, CDR2 SVGAGI. With 2 bases clipped from V and 6 bases from J, the junction kept 6 bases outside the gene matches. The CDR3 is 14 residues long. In DNA, the CDR3 is TGTGCCAGCAGTTACGGGCAGGGGGCACTCGAGCAGTACTTC. This sequence encodes CASSYGQGALEQYF.

The chain links TRBV2 to TRBJ2-5; TRBD1 matches at 10 bases. There are 15 residues in the CDR3. V shed 5 bases, J shed 3 bases, and the junction held 6 bases outside the gene matches. Germline values: CDR1 SNHLY, CDR2 FYNNEI. CDR3 amino acids: CASSTGQGQKETQYF. Here the CDR3 DNA reads TGTGCCAGCAGTACGGGACAGGGGCAAAAAGAGACCCAGTACTTC.

This clone was detected only once. This chain connects TRBV9 to TRBJ2-7; 12 bases align to TRBD2. CDR1 is SGDLS and CDR2 is YYNGEE in the germline V gene. This CDR3 is 16 amino acids long. After removal of 0 bases from V and 4 bases from J, the junction contained 5 bases not matched to a gene. In DNA, the CDR3 is TGTGCCAGCAGCGTAGGACTAGCGGGAGAGGATTACGAGCAGTACTTC. Encoded protein: CASSVGLAGEDYEQYF.

The chain uses TRBV7-2 and TRBJ1-2; the match to TRBD1 covers 8 bases. The CDR3 totals 13 residues. The V gene end was trimmed by 4 bases and the J gene end by 10 bases; junction bases not matched to a gene: 8. The germline V gene encodes CDR1 SGHTA and CDR2 FQGNSA. DNA of the CDR3: TGTGCCAGCAGCTCTGTTAGGACAGGGTTCTACACCTTC. It yields the protein CASSSVRTGFYTF.

The chain carries TRBV18 and TRBJ2-1, with 11 bases that match TRBD1. Germline CDR1 is KGHSH and CDR2 is LQKENI. With V trimmed by 2 bases and J by 5 bases, 5 bases remained unmatched. CDR3 size: 16 residues. The CDR3 here is CASSPTGTGGNNEQFF. As DNA, the CDR3 is TGTGCCAGCTCACCAACAGGGACAGGGGGAAACAATGAGCAGTTCTTC.

The chain combines TRBV9 with TRBJ1-2; D is possibly TRBD1 (5 bases). Trimming took off 2 bases at V and 10 bases at J, with 18 bases between the two ends. The length of the CDR3 is 14 residues. CDR1 is SGDLS and CDR2 is YYNGEE in the germline V gene. The CDR3 spells CASSVGTASDVYTF. The DNA of the CDR3 is TGTGCCAGCAGCGTGGGGACGGCTAGCGACGTCTACACCTTC.

The rearrangement uses TRBV14 and TRBJ2-7, with a possible D match to TRBD1 (5 bases). This CDR3 spans 13 amino acids. Germline-derived CDR1 and CDR2 are SGHDN and FVKESK. Trimming removed 0 bases from V and 6 bases from J, with 9 bases in between. CDR3 nucleotide sequence: TGTGCCAGCAGCCAAGATAGGACATTCGAGCAGTACTTC. It specifies CASSQDRTFEQYF.

The J gene is TRBJ1-2, the V gene TRBV6-5; weak D call: TRBD1 (6 bases). The CDR3 has 14 amino acids. V lost 0 bases and J lost 6, with 11 bases in between. Looked up from germline, CDR1 is MNHEY and CDR2 is SVGAGI. The CDR3 nucleotides read TGTGCCAGCAGTTACTCGAAAACAGGGAATGGCTACACCTTC. This sequence encodes CASSYSKTGNGYTF.

CDR3 amino acids: CASSRGGANSPLHF. In DNA form, the CDR3 reads TGTGCCAGCAGTCGGGGAGGGGCTAATTCACCCCTCCACTTT. The chain links TRBV6-6 to TRBJ1-6; D might be TRBD1 (5 bases). Germline V gives CDR1 MNHNY, CDR2 SVGAGI (reference sequence). The CDR3 has 14 amino acids. V was trimmed by 5 bases and J by 6 bases, leaving 11 bases between them.

On this clone: Sequence at one end of the junction differs from germline and may be a read error. V and J are TRBV4-1 and TRBJ1-2; perhaps TRBD1 as D (6 bases). The length of the CDR3 is 15 residues. CDR1 and CDR2 from the germline V gene are MGHRA and YSYEKL. CDR3 residues: CASSQDHAGARGAGF. CDR3 nucleotide sequence: TGCGCCAGCAGCCAAGATCACGCCGGGGCACGGGGGGCCGGCTTC.

This clone has more than one count but fewer than ten. The V and J genes are TRBV18 and TRBJ1-5, with no clear D. Between the trimmed V and J ends, which lost 6 bases and 6 bases, there was a span of 15 bases. CDR1 is KGHSH, CDR2 LQKENI, per germline. This CDR3 is built from 14 residues. CDR3 sequence (DNA): TGTGCCAGCTCCCCCGGAGGCGTCGGTCAGCCCCAGCATTTT. Translated: CASSPGGVGQPQHF.

The chain employs TRBV6-5 and TRBJ1-6; 7 bases are a match to TRBD1. J gave up 7 bases and V 8 bases, and 11 bases lay outside the gene matches. The length of the CDR3 is 15 residues. CDR1 and CDR2 from the germline V gene are MNHEY and SVGAGI. CDR3 coding DNA: TGTGCCAGCTGGGCGGGACAGCGAGGGAATTCACCCCTCCACTTT. This codes for CASWAGQRGNSPLHF.

The V call is TRBV6-5, the J call TRBJ1-2; D is uncertain. This CDR3 is 13 amino acids long. V lost 7 bases, J lost 0 bases, and 9 bases lay in between. Germline-derived CDR1 and CDR2 are MNHEY and SVGAGI. The CDR3, as DNA: TGTGCCAGCACCGGGAGCACTAACTATGGCTACACCTTC. It codes for CASTGSTNYGYTF.

The chain has TRBV11-2 and TRBJ2-7; tentatively, D is TRBD2 (5 bases). Germline loops: CDR1 SGHAT, CDR2 FQNNGV. This CDR3 has 14 residues. V was cut by 4 bases and J by 0 bases, with 10 bases left in between. The CDR3 DNA sequence: TGTGCCAGCAGCTCGGGGTGGGCCTCCTACGAGCAGTACTTC. As protein: CASSSGWASYEQYF.

The rearrangement uses TRBV19 and TRBJ1-2, with 8 bases identical to TRBD1. Germline CDR1 reads LNHDA; CDR2 reads SQIVND (reference sequence). The CDR3 spans 18 residues. V lost 2 bases, J lost 3 bases, and 14 bases stayed unmatched. CDR3 bases: TGTGCCAGTAGTATAAGGACAGGGAGGTTCGTATCGGACTATGGCTACACCTTC. Its translation: CASSIRTGRFVSDYGYTF.

This chain joins TRBV19 and TRBJ2-2, with 8 bases lining up with TRBD2. The V gene's germline CDR1 is LNHDA and CDR2 SQIVND (reference sequence). This CDR3 contains 16 residues. With 2 bases clipped from V and 6 bases from J, the junction kept 8 bases outside the gene matches. CDR3 coding DNA: TGTGCCAGTAGTATATCGGGGGGGAGTGTTTCCGGGGAGCTGTTTTTT. Residues: CASSISGGSVSGELFF. Full variable domain (outside the CDR3, taken from reference TRBV19 and TRBJ2-2): DGGITQSPKYLFRKEGQNVTLSCEQNLNHDAMYWYRQDPGQGLRLIYYSQIVNDFQKGDIAEGYSVSREKKESFPLTVTSAQKNPTAFYLCASSISGGSVSGELFFGEGSRLTVL.